The clone carrying this T cell receptor (beta chain) was seen repeatedly, ten times or more. Its antigen is unidentified. This record comes from a study of T cells in Graves' hyperthyroidism and ophthalmopathy. Points from the study as a whole: In the blood, most expanded thyroid clonotypes above 0.001 appeared as well.

Germline CDR1 reads SNHLY; CDR2 reads FYNNEI. Losses at the gene ends were 5 bases for V and 4 bases for J; bases not matched to a gene: 5. The CDR3 totals 14 residues. TCR beta CDR3 regions were amplified from RNA transcripts. The HTBI set primed first-round TCR CDR3 RT-PCR. TCRdb reprocessed the multiplex PCR reads via MiXCR and lists one record per CDR3 protein. Of 300,000 to 450,000 distinct CDR3 sequences detected, 15% to 18% appear once; the ten largest clones hold around a quarter. The chain couples TRBV2 to TRBJ2-3; 8 bases fit TRBD1. This TCR was sampled from a young woman with Graves' hyperthyroidism that later progressed to Graves' ophthalmopathy. The specimen was blood. As DNA, the CDR3 is TGTGCCAGCAGTCTAGGGACAGGTGCAGATACGCAGTATTTT. Protein product: CASSLGTGADTQYF.